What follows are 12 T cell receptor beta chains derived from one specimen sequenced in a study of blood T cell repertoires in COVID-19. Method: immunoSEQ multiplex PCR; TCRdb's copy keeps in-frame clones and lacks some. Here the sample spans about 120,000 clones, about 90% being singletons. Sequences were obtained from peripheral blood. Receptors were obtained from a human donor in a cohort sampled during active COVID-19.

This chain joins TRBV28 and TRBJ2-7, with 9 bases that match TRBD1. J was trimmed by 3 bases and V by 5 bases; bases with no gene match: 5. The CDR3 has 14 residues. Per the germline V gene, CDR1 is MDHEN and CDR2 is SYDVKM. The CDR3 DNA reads TGTGCCAGCAGTGGGCGGGACAGGGACTACGAGCAGTACTTC. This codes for CASSGRDRDYEQYF.

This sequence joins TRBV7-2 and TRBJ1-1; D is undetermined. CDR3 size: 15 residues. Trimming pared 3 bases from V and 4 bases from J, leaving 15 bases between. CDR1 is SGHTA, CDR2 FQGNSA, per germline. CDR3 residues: CASSLSWGGSTEAFF. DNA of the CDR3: TGTGCCAGCAGCTTGTCATGGGGAGGAAGCACTGAAGCTTTCTTT.

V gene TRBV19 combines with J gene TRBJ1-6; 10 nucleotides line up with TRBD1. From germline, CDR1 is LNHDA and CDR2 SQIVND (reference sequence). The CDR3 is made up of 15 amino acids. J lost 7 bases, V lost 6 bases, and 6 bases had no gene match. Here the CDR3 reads CASRLGTGENSPLHF. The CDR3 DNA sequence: TGTGCCAGTAGGCTAGGGACAGGGGAAAATTCACCCCTCCACTTT.

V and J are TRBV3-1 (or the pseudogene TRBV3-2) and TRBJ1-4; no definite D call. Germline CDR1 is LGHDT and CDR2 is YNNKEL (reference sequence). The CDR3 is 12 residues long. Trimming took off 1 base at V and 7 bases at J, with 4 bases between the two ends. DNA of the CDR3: TGTGCCAGCAGCCAAGCCTCTGAAAAACTGTTTTTT. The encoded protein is CASSQASEKLFF.

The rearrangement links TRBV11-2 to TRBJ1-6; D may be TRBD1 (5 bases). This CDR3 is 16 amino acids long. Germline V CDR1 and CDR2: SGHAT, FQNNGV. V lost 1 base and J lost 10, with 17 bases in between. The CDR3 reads CASSLARDSFVSPLHF. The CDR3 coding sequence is TGTGCCAGCAGCTTAGCCAGGGACTCTTTCGTGTCACCCCTCCACTTT.

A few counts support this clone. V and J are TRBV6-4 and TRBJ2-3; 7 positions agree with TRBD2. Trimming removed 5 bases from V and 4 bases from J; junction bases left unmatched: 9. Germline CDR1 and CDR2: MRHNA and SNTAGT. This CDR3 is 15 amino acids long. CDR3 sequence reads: CASSRVAGIPDTQYF. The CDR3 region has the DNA TGTGCCAGCAGTCGGGTAGCGGGTATCCCAGATACGCAGTATTTT.

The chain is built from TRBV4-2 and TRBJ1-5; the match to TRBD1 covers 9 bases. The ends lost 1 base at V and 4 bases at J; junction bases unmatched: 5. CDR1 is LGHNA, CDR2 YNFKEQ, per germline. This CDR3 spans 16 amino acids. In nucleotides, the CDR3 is TGTGCCAGCAGCCAAGTGAAGACAGGGGGTAATCAGCCCCAGCATTTT. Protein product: CASSQVKTGGNQPQHF.

The CDR3 region is CASSPPVVGAGETQYF. DNA of the CDR3: TGTGCCAGCTCACCACCGGTTGTAGGGGCAGGAGAGACCCAGTACTTC. The V gene is TRBV18, the J gene TRBJ2-5; maybe TRBD1 (5 bases). V gave up 0 bases and J gave up 4 bases, with 15 bases separating them. There are 16 residues in the CDR3. Germline CDR1 reads KGHSH; CDR2 reads LQKENI. The whole variable domain, remainder taken from reference TRBV18 and TRBJ2-5, is NAGVMQNPRHLVRRRGQEARLRCSPMKGHSHVYWYRQLPEEGLKFMVYLQKENIIDESGMPKERFSAEFPKEGPSILRIQQVVRGDSAAYFCASSPPVVGAGETQYFGPGTRLLVL.

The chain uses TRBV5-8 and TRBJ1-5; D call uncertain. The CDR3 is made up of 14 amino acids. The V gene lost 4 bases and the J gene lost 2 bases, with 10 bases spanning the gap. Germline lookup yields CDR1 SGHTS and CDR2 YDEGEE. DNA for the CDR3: TGTGCCAGCAGCCGCCGGGGAGGCAATCAGCCCCAGCATTTT. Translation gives CASSRRGGNQPQHF.

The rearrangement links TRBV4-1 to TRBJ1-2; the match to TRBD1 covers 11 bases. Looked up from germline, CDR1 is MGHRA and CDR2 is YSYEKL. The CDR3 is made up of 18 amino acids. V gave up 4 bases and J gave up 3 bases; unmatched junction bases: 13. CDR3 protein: CASSLQTRPGQGDYGYTF. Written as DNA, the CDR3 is TGCGCCAGCAGCCTACAAACCCGTCCGGGACAGGGGGACTATGGCTACACCTTC.

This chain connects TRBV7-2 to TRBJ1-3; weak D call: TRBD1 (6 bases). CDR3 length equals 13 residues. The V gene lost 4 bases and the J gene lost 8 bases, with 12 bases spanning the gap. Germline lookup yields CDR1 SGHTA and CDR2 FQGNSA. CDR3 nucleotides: TGTGCCAGCAGCTCCGCAGGGGAAGACACCATATATTTT. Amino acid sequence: CASSSAGEDTIYF. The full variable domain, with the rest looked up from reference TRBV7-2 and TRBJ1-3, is GAGVSQSPSNKVTEKGKDVELRCDPISGHTALYWYRQSLGQGLEFLIYFQGNSAPDKSGLPSDRFSAERTGGSVSTLTIQRTQQEDSAVYLCASSSAGEDTIYFGEGSWLTVV.

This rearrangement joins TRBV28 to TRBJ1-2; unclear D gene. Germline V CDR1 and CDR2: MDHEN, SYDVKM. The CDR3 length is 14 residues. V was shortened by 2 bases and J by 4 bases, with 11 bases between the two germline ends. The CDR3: CASSLDPGFYGYTF. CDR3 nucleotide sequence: TGTGCCAGCAGTTTAGACCCGGGGTTCTATGGCTACACCTTC.